Below are 11 T cell receptor beta chains sequenced from a single sample in a study of blood T cells in healthy people across ages. Then a second PCR, running roughly 7 to 11 cycles, was carried out with a sample-barcoded 5' primer and a J-beta primer mix. TCRdb fed the 5' RACE reads into MiXCR, producing one record per CDR3 protein. The data hold about 1.7 million distinct CDR3 sequences, with over 25% observed a single time. Sequencing used blood. The receptors stem from a woman in her twenties or thirties in good health.

As regards this clonotype: At one end, the junction sequence differs from germline, possibly due to a read error. The chain uses TRBV28 and TRBJ2-5; no firm D call. The DNA end is more similar to TRBJ2-7, so the J call may be wrong. The CDR3 is 12 amino acids. The germline V gene has CDR1 MDHEN and CDR2 SYDVKM. The CDR3 is CASNLLGYEQYF. As DNA, the CDR3 is TGTGCCAGCAATTTATTGGGCTACGAGCAGTACTTC.

This clonotype occurred many times. This sequence joins TRBV10-3 and TRBJ2-7; TRBD1 matches 9 bases. After removal of 10 bases from V and 5 bases from J, the junction contained 9 bases not matched to a gene. Per the germline V gene, CDR1 is ENHRY and CDR2 is SYGVKD. The CDR3 spans 13 residues. CDR3 bases: TGTGCCACCCGGACAGGGGAAGACGACGAGCAGTACTTC. Amino acid sequence: CATRTGEDDEQYF.

This chain links TRBV7-9 with TRBJ2-3, with a weak D call TRBD1 (6 bases). The CDR3 spans 14 residues. Trimming pared 6 bases from V and 0 bases from J, leaving 10 bases between. CDR1 SEHNR and CDR2 FQNEAQ come from the germline V gene (reference sequence). As DNA, the CDR3 is TGTGCCAGCAGGACAGGCCGTAGCACAGATACGCAGTATTTT. As protein: CASRTGRSTDTQYF.

This clonotype was counted a single time. The chain links TRBV7-9 to TRBJ2-5; 9 positions agree with TRBD2. Germline trimming cut 5 bases from V and 4 bases from J; bases unmatched to any gene: 11. This CDR3 spans 16 amino acids. Per the germline V gene, CDR1 is SEHNR and CDR2 is FQNEAQ (reference sequence). In DNA form, the CDR3 reads TGTGCCAGCAGCGTGAGGGGACTAGCTAAAGCAGAGACCCAGTACTTC. This gives the protein CASSVRGLAKAETQYF.

J is TRBJ2-1 and V is TRBV4-3; TRBD1 matches 8 bases. V lost 0 bases, J lost 10 bases, and 2 bases stayed unmatched. The CDR3 is 13 residues long. CDR1 is LGHNA and CDR2 is YSLEER in the germline V gene. The CDR3 sequence is CASSQERDREQFF. In DNA, the CDR3 is TGCGCCAGCAGCCAAGAGAGGGACAGGGAGCAGTTCTTC.

The CDR3 sequence is CASSKDSNNEQYF. Written as DNA, the CDR3 is TGTGCCAGCAGCAAAGACAGCAACAATGAGCAGTACTTC. The chain joins TRBV7-9 to TRBJ2-5; a possible D gene is TRBD1 (5 bases). The CDR3 has 13 amino acids. Germline CDR1 is SEHNR and CDR2 is FQNEAQ (reference sequence). Between the trimmed V and J ends, which lost 5 bases and 11 bases, there was a span of 18 bases. Combining the CDR3 with reference TRBV7-9 and TRBJ2-5 gives the whole variable domain DTGVSQNPRHKITKRGQNVTFRCDPISEHNRLYWYRQTLGQGPEFLTYFQNEAQLEKSRLLSDRFSAERPKGSFSTLEIQRTEQGDSAMYLCASSKDSNNEQYFGPGTRLLVL.

Ten or more counts support this clonotype. The rearrangement links TRBV9 to TRBJ1-2, with TRBD1 as a possible D gene (6 bases). Germline V gives CDR1 SGDLS, CDR2 YYNGEE. This CDR3 spans 14 amino acids. V shed 3 bases and J shed 4 bases, with 13 bases lying between them. In DNA form, the CDR3 reads TGTGCCAGCAGCGCCCGGACAGCCTCCTATGGCTACACCTTC. Its translation: CASSARTASYGYTF.

This clonotype has a count of ten or more. V usage is TRBV7-2 and J usage is TRBJ2-1; no reliable D call. The V and J ends lost 4 bases and 7 bases respectively, with 8 bases between them. The germline CDR1 and CDR2 sequences are SGHTA and FQGNSA. The CDR3 has 12 amino acids. CDR3 sequence (DNA): TGTGCCAGCAGCTCCTACGTAAATGAGCAGTTCTTC. It is translated as CASSSYVNEQFF.

In its sample, this clonotype was seen a few times. This chain links TRBV25-1 with TRBJ2-1; tentative D call: TRBD2 (7 bases). V lost 3 bases and J lost 10, with 19 bases in between. Germline lookup yields CDR1 MGHDK and CDR2 SYGVNS. The CDR3 length is 15 residues. For the CDR3, the DNA is TGTGCCAGCAGTGAGGGGGGGCTAGCGGAAAGGGAGCAGTTCTTC. Protein: CASSEGGLAEREQFF.

The J gene is TRBJ1-5, the V gene TRBV20-1; D is ambiguous. The CDR3 runs 13 residues. The V gene lost 5 bases and the J gene lost 0 bases, with 8 bases spanning the gap. The germline V gene encodes CDR1 DFQATT and CDR2 SNEGSKA (reference sequence). The CDR3 DNA follows: TGCAGTGCTGAAGACGGTAGCAATCAGCCCCAGCATTTT. This encodes CSAEDGSNQPQHF.

This clonotype turned up a few times. V gene TRBV25-1 combines with J gene TRBJ1-2; TRBD1 matches at 7 bases. Per the germline V gene, CDR1 is MGHDK and CDR2 is SYGVNS. CDR3 length: 15 amino acids. Losses at the gene ends were 7 bases for V and 5 bases for J; bases not matched to a gene: 13. The CDR3 region is CASIPPGTVRYGYTF. The CDR3 DNA follows: TGTGCCAGCATCCCCCCGGGGACAGTAAGATATGGCTACACCTTC.